This T cell receptor (beta chain) emerged from a study of T cell clonality in common variable immunodeficiency. Sequencing input was equivalent genomic DNA from CVID and controls. Sequenced by immunoSEQ multiplex PCR; TCRdb stores in-frame clones only, minus some. Singletons are absent from the sample, which has roughly 48,000 clones. Broader study findings: In common variable immunodeficiency, TCR beta chains reportedly carried fewer deletions and N-nucleotide insertions.

This clone was recorded at least ten times. Its antigen is not known. The read ends 3 residues early relative to the CDR3; the germline J gene fills the gap. Both groups were predominantly of Caucasian heritage. The CDR3 spans 11 residues. CDR1 and CDR2 from the germline V gene are GTSNPN and SVGIG (reference sequence). V shed 2 bases and J shed 5 bases, with 7 bases lying between them. The genes are TRBV30 and TRBJ2-7; D is uncertain. This receptor was obtained from a person between 18 and 75 years old in good health. Source material: peripheral blood mononuclear cells. Incomplete CDR3 DNA: TGTGCCTGGAGTTTACAGCACGAG. This translates into CAWSLQHE. The full CDR3 sequence reads CAWSLQHEQYF. Complete variable domain (other parts from reference TRBV30 and TRBJ2-7): SQTIHQWPATLVQPVGSPLSLECTVEGTSNPNLYWYRQAAGRGLQLLFYSVGIGQISSEVPQNLSASRPQDRQFILSSKKLLLSDSGFYLCAWSLQHEQYFGPGTRLTVT.